This is a list of T cell receptor beta chains from one sample in a study of response to subunit inactivated influenza vaccine. TCRdb itself ran the RT-PCR reads through MiXCR, one entry per CDR3 protein. Of about 780,000 distinct CDR3 sequences in the sample, about 18% were seen once. Here the sequenced sample was PBMCs from blood, taken around 5 days after vaccination. Receptor source: a man aged 50-60 years who received an inactivated influenza vaccine. Each CDR3 is given without its conserved first and last residue.

V	J	CDR3
TRBV4-3	TRBJ2-4	ASSQEEWSNIQY
TRBV5-5	TRBJ2-7	ANPWMGVGSYEQY
TRBV6-6	TRBJ1-1	ASSDRDTEAF
TRBV28	TRBJ1-5	ASTLAQNQPQH
TRBV27	TRBJ2-7	ASSPLLSGGRAYEQY
TRBV12-3/TRBV12-4	TRBJ2-7	ASSFRSRGPGYEQY
TRBV20-1	TRBJ2-5	SASEGGSYKETQY
TRBV29-1	TRBJ2-3	SVFAGASDTQY
TRBV19	TRBJ2-1	ASNQVGAVLDEQF
TRBV6-1	TRBJ2-1	ASSAGTSGEFSYNEQF
TRBV24-1	TRBJ2-2	ATSDLGLAGRTGELF
TRBV6-5	TRBJ2-7	ASSYSKGTGRLHEQY
TRBV5-5	TRBJ1-5	ASSLGSPQH
TRBV7-6	TRBJ2-4	ASSLVGGEGNIQY
TRBV25-1	TRBJ2-7	ASSPLPTSGVDEQY
TRBV29-1	TRBJ1-5	SAAQTSNQPQH
TRBV6-5	TRBJ2-5	ASSYAPRGGETQY
TRBV20-1	TRBJ1-4	SALRLSTNEKLF
TRBV6-6	TRBJ1-2	ASSHTGVYGYT
TRBV2	TRBJ1-6	ASRRTHYSPLH
TRBV29-1	TRBJ2-5	SVEDLLGSQETQY
TRBV7-2	TRBJ2-3	ASSPRDYLSTDTQY
TRBV9	TRBJ2-1	ASTPARAAYNEQF
TRBV5-1	TRBJ2-1	ASSTRLAGQGYNEQF
TRBV15	TRBJ1-1	ATSRGGPLKLNTEAF
TRBV19	TRBJ2-3	ATMDRSSTDTQY
TRBV24-1	TRBJ2-2	ATSDLPGGFPRNTGELF
TRBV12-3/TRBV12-4	TRBJ2-7	ASSFSTGQGRQQY
TRBV5-1	TRBJ2-5	ASSLPSGGAVTQY
TRBV7-2	TRBJ1-2	ASTIKPGSNYGYT
TRBV7-9	TRBJ2-7	ASSLGFWEQY
TRBV7-2	TRBJ1-1	ASSLDRQVAEAF
TRBV12-3/TRBV12-4	TRBJ2-3	ASSMTDTQY
TRBV29-1	TRBJ1-3	SVWTSNSGNTIY
TRBV12-3/TRBV12-4	TRBJ2-7	ASSLGRTLEQY
TRBV12-3/TRBV12-4	TRBJ2-1	ASSTNRGRVYNEQF
TRBV20-1	TRBJ1-1	SVSREANTEAF
TRBV6-2/TRBV6-3	TRBJ2-7	ASANGYEQY